This T cell receptor beta chain was captured in a study of T cells in localized non-small cell lung cancer. Profiling relied on immunoSEQ multiplex PCR, and the TCRdb table lists in-frame clones only, not all of them. The sample includes 40,000 to 50,000 clones, about 90% of them seen just once. The CDR3 runs to 13 residues. Germline CDR1 reads MRHNA; CDR2 reads SNTAGT. The V gene end was trimmed by 6 bases and the J gene end by 5 bases; junction bases not matched to a gene: 4. This chain connects TRBV6-4 to TRBJ1-1, with 9 bases that match TRBD1. This material consisted of peripheral blood, taken before any cancer treatment. This receptor was taken from a female donor over 55 with stage I squamous cell lung carcinoma. CDR3 in DNA: TGTGCCAGCAGCAGGACAGGGGTAACTGAAGCTTTCTTT. Amino acid sequence: CASSRTGVTEAFF.